One sample yielded the 12 T cell receptor beta chains listed below, sequenced in a study of T cell repertoires in cytomegalovirus infection. A single record per CDR3 protein comes from TCRdb applying MiXCR to the reads. The top ten clones hold roughly 15% of a sample with 200,000 to 300,000 distinct CDR3 sequences, roughly 9.1% of them seen once. Input material: PBMCs. The origin of the receptors is a human donor in good health (CMV status not recorded). Some clones in this sample may be carry-over from other donors' samples.

There are many counts of this clonotype. The rearrangement links TRBV12-5 to TRBJ2-1; the D call may be TRBD1 or TRBD2 (5 bases each). This CDR3 spans 14 amino acids. The germline V gene encodes CDR1 LGHNT and CDR2 FRNRAP. Trimming stripped 1 base from V and 10 bases from J, with 14 bases between. Here the CDR3 reads CASGLGLRGPEQFF. DNA of the CDR3: TGTGCTAGTGGTTTGGGACTCCGGGGACCCGAGCAGTTCTTC.

This clonotype was observed many times. This chain links TRBV19 with TRBJ2-1; no reliable D call. CDR3 size: 15 residues. The germline V gene encodes CDR1 LNHDA and CDR2 SQIVND (reference sequence). Trimming took 2 bases from V and 2 from J, leaving 10 bases between them. The CDR3 reads CASSIRGQPYNEQFF. CDR3 coding DNA: TGTGCCAGTAGTATACGCGGCCAGCCCTACAATGAGCAGTTCTTC.

J is TRBJ1-5 and V is TRBV6-2 or TRBV6-3; 9 nucleotides agree with TRBD1. CDR3 size: 13 residues. Germline values: CDR1 MNHEY, CDR2 SVGEGT. Trimming at V came to 6 bases and at J to 7 bases, leaving 4 bases not matched to a gene. This chain's CDR3 is CASRGTGSQPQHF. CDR3 in DNA: TGTGCCAGCAGAGGGACAGGGTCGCAGCCCCAGCATTTT.

V is TRBV7-4 and J is TRBJ1-1; D perhaps matches TRBD1 (5 bases). CDR3 length: 15 amino acids. Germline values: CDR1 SGHVT, CDR2 SQSDAQ. The V and J ends lost 5 bases and 0 bases respectively, with 13 bases between them. CDR3 DNA: TGTGCCAGCAGCGCCGGACTGGGACTGAACACTGAAGCTTTCTTT. Residues: CASSAGLGLNTEAFF.

V is TRBV20-1 and J is TRBJ1-2; no clear D. The CDR3 is made up of 14 amino acids. Germline V CDR1 and CDR2: DFQATT, SNEGSKA (reference sequence). With 0 bases removed from V and 8 bases from J, the gap between germline ends came to 16 bases. The CDR3 DNA is TGCAGTGCTAGAGATCGATCGGATCATGTAGGCTACACCTTC. Translated: CSARDRSDHVGYTF.

This clonotype was detected ten times or more. The chain has TRBV28 and TRBJ1-5, with D tentatively TRBD1 (6 bases). Germline loops: CDR1 MDHEN, CDR2 SYDVKM. V was clipped by 2 bases and J by 6 bases, with 14 bases between them. The CDR3 contains 15 residues. The CDR3 sequence: CASSLGQGFRQPQHF. In nucleotides, the CDR3 is TGTGCCAGCAGTTTAGGGCAGGGGTTTCGTCAGCCCCAGCATTTT. The entire variable domain, with the rest obtained from reference TRBV28 and TRBJ1-5, is as follows: DVKVTQSSRYLVKRTGEKVFLECVQDMDHENMFWYRQDPGLGLRLIYFSYDVKMKEKGDIPEGYSVSREKKERFSLILESASTNQTSMYLCASSLGQGFRQPQHFGDGTRLSIL.

This clonotype was observed a handful of times. This chain joins TRBV6-2 or TRBV6-3 and TRBJ1-5, with a tentative D call TRBD1 (5 bases). Germline V CDR1 and CDR2: MNHEY, SVGEGT. This CDR3 has 14 amino acids. Trimming removed 7 bases from V and 0 bases from J, with 10 bases in between. The CDR3 protein is CASKQDYSNQPQHF. The CDR3 DNA reads as TGTGCCAGCAAACAGGATTATAGCAATCAGCCCCAGCATTTT.

CDR3 protein: CSAQSGRGYNEQFF. The CDR3 DNA is TGCAGTGCGCAGAGCGGGAGGGGGTACAATGAGCAGTTCTTC. The chain is built from TRBV20-1 and TRBJ2-1, with TRBD2 matching over 10 bases. Germline assignment: CDR1 DFQATT and CDR2 SNEGSKA (reference sequence). With V trimmed by 6 bases and J by 4 bases, 6 bases remained unmatched. There are 14 residues in the CDR3.

This clonotype was detected many times. The J gene is TRBJ1-1, the V gene TRBV28, with D perhaps matching TRBD1 (6 bases). This CDR3 is 16 amino acids long. V gave up 6 bases and J gave up 0 bases, with 17 bases separating them. CDR1 MDHEN and CDR2 SYDVKM come from the germline V gene. The CDR3 coding sequence is TGTGCCAGCAGCAACTCTATAAGGGGGATGAACACTGAAGCTTTCTTT. It specifies CASSNSIRGMNTEAFF.

Only a few counts were recorded for this clonotype. The rearrangement joins TRBV12-3 or TRBV12-4 to TRBJ2-7, with D maybe TRBD2 (5 bases). Trimming pared 6 bases from V and 0 bases from J, leaving 12 bases between. The length of the CDR3 is 14 residues. The CDR3 reads CASSSPRDSYEQYF. The CDR3 DNA is TGTGCCAGCAGCTCTCCTCGGGACTCCTACGAGCAGTACTTC.

The rearrangement joins TRBV19 to TRBJ1-6; D gene unclear. Trimming pared 6 bases from V and 6 bases from J, leaving 9 bases between. The CDR3 totals 13 residues. Germline V gene sequence: CDR1 LNHDA, CDR2 SQIVND (reference sequence). The CDR3 is CASSEWINSPLHF. The CDR3 nucleotides are TGTGCCAGTAGCGAATGGATTAATTCACCCCTCCACTTT.

This clonotype was picked up many times. V is TRBV7-6 and J is TRBJ1-1, with a weak D call TRBD1 (6 bases). CDR1 SGHVS and CDR2 FNYEAQ come from the germline V gene. V was shortened by 3 bases and J by 3 bases, with 8 bases between the two germline ends. The CDR3 is made up of 13 amino acids. The CDR3 loop is CASSLRQDTEAFF. The CDR3 DNA reads as TGTGCCAGCAGCTTGAGACAGGACACTGAAGCTTTCTTT.